This T cell receptor (beta chain) derives from a study of blood T cell repertoires in COVID-19. The data were produced by immunoSEQ multiplex PCR, yet TCRdb's version contains in-frame clones alone and is incomplete. The repertoire holds about 280,000 clones, with roughly 89% as singletons. The CDR3 spans 15 residues. V dropped 2 bases and J dropped 7 bases, with 20 bases sitting between them. Germline assignment: CDR1 GTSNPN and CDR2 SVGIG (reference sequence). The chain carries TRBV30 and TRBJ1-2, with a weak D call TRBD1 (6 bases). The source is a man between 45 and 60 years old with acute or convalescent COVID-19. Specimen: peripheral blood. The CDR3 coding sequence is TGTGCCTGGAGTTTGACAGGTGGATTGCTTGTTGGCTACACCTTC. Protein sequence: CAWSLTGGLLVGYTF.